The 13 T cell receptor beta chains below all came from one sample that was sequenced in a study of CD8 T cell repertoires and HIV-1 epitope variants. TCRdb's table, derived via immunoSEQ multiplex PCR, lists solely in-frame clones and lacks some. The table includes about 95,000 clones, roughly four fifths detected once. Specimen: uncultured baseline CD8+ T cells from peripheral blood mononuclear cells (PBMCs). The source of these receptors is a male donor with HIV.

The chain carries TRBV19 and TRBJ2-1; 11 nucleotides align to TRBD2. V trimming: 3 bases; J trimming: 7 bases; junction bases outside the gene matches: 5. Germline assignment: CDR1 LNHDA and CDR2 SQIVND (reference sequence). The CDR3 runs 15 residues. The CDR3 coding sequence is TGTGCCAGTAGTATTAGCGGGGGGGCCGGGAATGAGCAGTTCTTC. This translates into CASSISGGAGNEQFF.

V is TRBV10-2 and J is TRBJ2-6; the D call may be TRBD1 or TRBD2 (5 bases each). V was pared by 10 bases and J by 0 bases, with 13 bases between. The CDR3 length is 15 residues. Looked up from germline, CDR1 is WSHSY and CDR2 is SAAADI. The CDR3 DNA reads as TGCGCCATTGGGGGAGCCGACTCTGGGGCCAACGTCCTGACTTTC. It specifies CAIGGADSGANVLTF.

CDR3 region: CASSLAGANTEAFF. The DNA for the CDR3 is TGTGCCAGCAGCTTAGCAGGAGCGAACACTGAAGCTTTCTTT. The genes are TRBV7-9 and TRBJ1-1, with unresolved D. This CDR3 comprises 14 residues. Germline CDR1 and CDR2: SEHNR and FQNEAQ (reference sequence). V was trimmed by 0 bases and J by 1 base, leaving 6 bases between them.

The chain employs TRBV4-1 and TRBJ2-1; the match to TRBD2 covers 10 bases. V gave up 0 bases and J gave up 8 bases; unmatched junction bases: 4. The germline V gene has CDR1 MGHRA and CDR2 YSYEKL. The CDR3 length is 15 residues. The CDR3 loop reads CASSQETSGDHEQFF. The CDR3, as DNA: TGCGCCAGCAGCCAAGAAACTAGCGGGGATCATGAGCAGTTCTTC.

This chain connects TRBV19 to TRBJ2-5; TRBD2 matches 9 bases. The CDR3 totals 15 residues. Germline-derived CDR1 and CDR2 are LNHDA and SQIVND (reference sequence). After removal of 5 bases from V and 6 bases from J, the junction contained 10 bases not matched to a gene. CDR3 in amino acids: CASSPRSGGEQTQYF. The CDR3 DNA follows: TGTGCCAGTAGTCCCCGTAGCGGGGGCGAACAGACCCAGTACTTC.

The chain recombines TRBV5-1 with TRBJ2-3; 9 bases are a match to TRBD1. After removal of 2 bases from V and 4 bases from J, the junction contained 8 bases not matched to a gene. CDR3 length: 16 residues. The germline V gene has CDR1 SGHRS and CDR2 YFSETQ. The CDR3: CASSLGSGTGSDTQYF. In DNA, the CDR3 is TGCGCCAGCAGCTTAGGATCCGGGACAGGGTCAGATACGCAGTATTTT.

The chain is built from TRBV7-9 and TRBJ2-1, with 9 bases that match TRBD2. This CDR3 is built from 17 residues. With V trimmed by 7 bases and J by 2 bases, 12 bases remained unmatched. Germline loops: CDR1 SEHNR, CDR2 FQNEAQ (reference sequence). CDR3 region: CASTESPTSGTYNEQFF. The CDR3 DNA follows: TGTGCCAGCACCGAAAGCCCGACTAGCGGAACCTACAATGAGCAGTTCTTC.

The chain uses TRBV5-4 and TRBJ2-1; D ambiguous. V was pared by 4 bases and J by 4 bases, with 9 bases between. This CDR3 region has 13 residues. The germline V gene has CDR1 SGHNT and CDR2 YYREEE (reference sequence). The CDR3 is CASSPSSYNEQFF. The CDR3 nucleotides are TGTGCCAGCAGCCCCTCTTCATACAATGAGCAGTTCTTC.

The chain combines TRBV19 with TRBJ2-1; no reliable D call. The CDR3 has 14 amino acids. CDR1 and CDR2 from the germline V gene are LNHDA and SQIVND (reference sequence). V was pared by 1 base and J by 2 bases, with 6 bases between. CDR3 sequence: CASSIGIPYNEQFF. CDR3 in DNA: TGTGCCAGTAGTATAGGAATCCCCTACAATGAGCAGTTCTTC.

The CDR3 DNA reads TGTGCCAGCAGTTACGAGGGGCGCGGGTCGGCTGAGCAGTTCTTC. Residues: CASSYEGRGSAEQFF. The chain links TRBV6-5 to TRBJ2-1; the D gene could be TRBD1 or TRBD2 (5 bases each). CDR3 length: 15 residues. V was trimmed by 2 bases and J by 9 bases, leaving 17 bases between them. CDR1 and CDR2 (germline): MNHEY, SVGAGI.

The rearrangement joins TRBV5-1 to TRBJ2-3; 8 nucleotides line up with TRBD2. There are 18 residues in the CDR3. J was trimmed by 0 bases and V by 4 bases; bases with no gene match: 13. Germline V gives CDR1 SGHRS, CDR2 YFSETQ. CDR3 coding DNA: TGCGCCAGCAGCGGGCGAGGGACTAGTGGCACTAGCACAGATACGCAGTATTTT. It codes for CASSGRGTSGTSTDTQYF.

The chain employs TRBV5-1 and TRBJ1-5; a weak D match, TRBD1 (5 bases). Germline values: CDR1 SGHRS, CDR2 YFSETQ. With 2 bases removed from V and 6 bases from J, the gap between germline ends came to 12 bases. The CDR3 is 14 residues long. Here the CDR3 reads CASSFGDPSQPQHF. The CDR3, as DNA: TGCGCCAGCAGCTTTGGGGACCCCAGTCAGCCCCAGCATTTT.

The chain recombines TRBV5-6 with TRBJ2-5; D is possibly TRBD1 (6 bases). Germline values: CDR1 SGHDT, CDR2 YYEEEE. V shed 2 bases and J shed 2 bases, with 13 bases lying between them. CDR3 length: 15 amino acids. CDR3 region: CASSFVGQTQETQYF. The CDR3 bases are TGTGCCAGCAGCTTTGTAGGACAGACGCAAGAGACCCAGTACTTC.